This TCR beta chain appears in the sequencing data of a study of early T cells in non-severe SARS-CoV-2 infection. Looking at the study overall: Alpha and beta chains were unpaired, from unsorted whole-blood bulk RNA.

The sample holds a few counts of this clonotype. One entry per CDR3 protein results from TCRdb running MiXCR on the 5' RACE reads. This sample has 63,000 or so distinct CDR3 sequences, with roughly 12% found just once. The clonotype comes from an adult who was a healthcare worker with PCR-confirmed SARS-CoV-2 infection or an uninfected control (not recorded which). Sequencing was carried out using whole blood.

The CDR3 reads CASSSPGLLLEQFF. As DNA, the CDR3 is TGCGCCAGCAGCTCCCCGGGACTCCTTTTGGAGCAGTTCTTC. The rearrangement joins TRBV5-1 to TRBJ2-1; maybe TRBD2 (6 bases). Trimming stripped 3 bases from V and 10 bases from J, with 17 bases between. The CDR3 runs to 14 residues. Germline V lookup: CDR1 SGHRS, CDR2 YFSETQ.